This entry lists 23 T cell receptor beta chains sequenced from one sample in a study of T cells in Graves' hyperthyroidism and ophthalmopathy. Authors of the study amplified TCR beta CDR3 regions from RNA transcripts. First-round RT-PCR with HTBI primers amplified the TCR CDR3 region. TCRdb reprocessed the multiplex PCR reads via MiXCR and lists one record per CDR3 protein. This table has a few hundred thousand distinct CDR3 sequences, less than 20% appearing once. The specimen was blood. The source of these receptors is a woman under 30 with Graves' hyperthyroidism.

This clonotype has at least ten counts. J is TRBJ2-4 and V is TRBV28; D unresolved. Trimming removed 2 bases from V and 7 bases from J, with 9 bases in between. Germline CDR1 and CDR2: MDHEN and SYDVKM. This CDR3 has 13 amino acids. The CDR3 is CASSLTDGNIQYF. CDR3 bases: TGTGCCAGCAGTTTAACCGACGGGAACATTCAGTACTTC.

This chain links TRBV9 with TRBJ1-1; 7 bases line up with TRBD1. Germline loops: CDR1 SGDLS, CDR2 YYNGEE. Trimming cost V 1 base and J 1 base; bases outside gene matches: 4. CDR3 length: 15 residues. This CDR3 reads CASSVMAGGNTEAFF. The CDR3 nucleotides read TGTGCCAGCAGCGTAATGGCAGGGGGGAACACTGAAGCTTTCTTT. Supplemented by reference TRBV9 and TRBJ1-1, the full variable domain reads DSGVTQTPKHLITATGQRVTLRCSPRSGDLSVYWYQQSLDQGLQFLIQYYNGEERAKGNILERFSAQQFPDLHSELNLSSLELGDSALYFCASSVMAGGNTEAFFGQGTRLTVV.

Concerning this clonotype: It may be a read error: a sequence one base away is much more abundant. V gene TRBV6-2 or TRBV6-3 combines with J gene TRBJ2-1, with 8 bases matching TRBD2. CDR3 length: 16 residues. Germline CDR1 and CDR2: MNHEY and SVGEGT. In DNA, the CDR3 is TGTACCAGCAGTTCTTGGGCGGGGGGCCGAAAAGGTGAGCAGTTCTTC. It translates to CTSSSWAGGRKGEQFF.

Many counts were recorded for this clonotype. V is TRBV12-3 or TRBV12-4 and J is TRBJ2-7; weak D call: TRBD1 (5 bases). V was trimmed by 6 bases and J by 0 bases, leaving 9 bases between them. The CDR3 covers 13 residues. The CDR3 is CASRTTDSYEQYF. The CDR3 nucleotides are TGTGCCAGCAGGACGACAGACTCCTACGAGCAGTACTTC.

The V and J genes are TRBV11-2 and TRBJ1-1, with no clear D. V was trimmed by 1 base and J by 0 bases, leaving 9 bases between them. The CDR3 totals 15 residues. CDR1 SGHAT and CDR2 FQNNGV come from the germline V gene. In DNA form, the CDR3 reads TGTGCCAGCAGCTTAGGTCAGGATTTGAACACTGAAGCTTTCTTT. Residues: CASSLGQDLNTEAFF.

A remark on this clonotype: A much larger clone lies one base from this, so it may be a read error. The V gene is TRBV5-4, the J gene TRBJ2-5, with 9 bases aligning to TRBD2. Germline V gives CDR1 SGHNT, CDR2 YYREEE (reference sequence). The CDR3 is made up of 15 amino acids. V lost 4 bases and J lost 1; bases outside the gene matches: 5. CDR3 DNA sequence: TGTGCCAGCAGCCCACAGCGGGGGGCCCAAGAGACCCAGTACTTC. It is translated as CASSPQRGAQETQYF.

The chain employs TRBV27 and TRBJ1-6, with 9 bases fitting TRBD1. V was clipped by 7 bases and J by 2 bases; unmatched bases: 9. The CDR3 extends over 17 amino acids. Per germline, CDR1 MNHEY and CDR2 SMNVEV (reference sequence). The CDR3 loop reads CASTGTGSLPYNSPLHF. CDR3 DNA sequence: TGTGCCAGCACAGGGACAGGGTCATTGCCCTATAATTCACCCCTCCACTTT.

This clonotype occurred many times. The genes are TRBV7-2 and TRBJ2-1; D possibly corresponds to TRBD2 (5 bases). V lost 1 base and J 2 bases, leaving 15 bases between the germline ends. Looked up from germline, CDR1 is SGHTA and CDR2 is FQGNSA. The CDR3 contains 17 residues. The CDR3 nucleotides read TGTGCCAGCAGCTTAGACGGAGGAGCGTGGACCTACAATGAGCAGTTCTTC. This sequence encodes CASSLDGGAWTYNEQFF.

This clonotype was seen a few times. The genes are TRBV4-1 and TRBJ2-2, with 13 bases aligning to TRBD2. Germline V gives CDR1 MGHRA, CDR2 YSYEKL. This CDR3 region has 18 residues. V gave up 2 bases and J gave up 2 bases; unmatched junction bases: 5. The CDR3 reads CASSQQGTSGANTGELFF. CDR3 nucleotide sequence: TGCGCCAGCAGCCAACAAGGGACTAGCGGGGCCAACACCGGGGAGCTGTTTTTT.

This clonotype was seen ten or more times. CDR3 DNA sequence: TGTGCCAGCAGCCCAACCGGGACTACCTCCTACGAGCAGTACTTC. This codes for CASSPTGTTSYEQYF. The chain couples TRBV7-2 to TRBJ2-7; 7 bases map to TRBD2. Germline lookup yields CDR1 SGHTA and CDR2 FQGNSA. V trimming: 5 bases; J trimming: 0 bases; junction bases outside the gene matches: 7. The CDR3 spans 15 residues.

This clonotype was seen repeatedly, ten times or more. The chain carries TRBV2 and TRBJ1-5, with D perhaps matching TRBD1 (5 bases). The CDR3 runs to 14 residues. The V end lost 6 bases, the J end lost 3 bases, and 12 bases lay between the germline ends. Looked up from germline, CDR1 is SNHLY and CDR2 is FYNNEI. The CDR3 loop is CASSDKDNNQPQHF. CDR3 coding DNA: TGTGCCAGCAGCGACAAGGACAACAATCAGCCCCAGCATTTT. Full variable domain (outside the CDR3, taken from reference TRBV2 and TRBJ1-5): EPEVTQTPSHQVTQMGQEVILRCVPISNHLYFYWYRQILGQKVEFLVSFYNNEISEKSEIFDDQFSVERPDGSNFTLKIRSTKLEDSAMYFCASSDKDNNQPQHFGDGTRLSIL.

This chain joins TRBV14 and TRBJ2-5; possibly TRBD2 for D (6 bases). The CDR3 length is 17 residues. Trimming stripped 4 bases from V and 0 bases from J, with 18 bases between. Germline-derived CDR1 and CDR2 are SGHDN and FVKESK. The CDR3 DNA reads TGTGCCAGCAGCCCGGGGGTCCCGGGGTGGTACCAAGAGACCCAGTACTTC. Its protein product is CASSPGVPGWYQETQYF.

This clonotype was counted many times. The CDR3 region has the DNA TGCGCCAGCAGCTCAGGGGAAGAGCAGTACTTC. This sequence encodes CASSSGEEQYF. J is TRBJ2-7 and V is TRBV5-1, with D possibly being TRBD1 (6 bases). This CDR3 contains 11 residues. Germline CDR1 and CDR2: SGHRS and YFSETQ. V gave up 3 bases and J gave up 7 bases, with 8 bases separating them.

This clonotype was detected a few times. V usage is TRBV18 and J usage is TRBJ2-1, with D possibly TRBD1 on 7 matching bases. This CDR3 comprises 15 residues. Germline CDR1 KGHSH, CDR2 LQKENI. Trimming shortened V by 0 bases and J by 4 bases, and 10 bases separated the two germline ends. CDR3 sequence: CASSPPRGRYNEQFF. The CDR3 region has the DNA TGTGCCAGCTCACCACCCAGGGGGAGGTACAATGAGCAGTTCTTC.

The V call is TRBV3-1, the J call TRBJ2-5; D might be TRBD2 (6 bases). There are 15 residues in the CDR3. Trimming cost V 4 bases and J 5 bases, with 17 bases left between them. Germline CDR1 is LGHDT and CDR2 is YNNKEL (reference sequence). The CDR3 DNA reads TGTGCCAGCAGCCGATCTGCGGGGCTGGGGGAGACCCAGTACTTC. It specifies CASSRSAGLGETQYF.

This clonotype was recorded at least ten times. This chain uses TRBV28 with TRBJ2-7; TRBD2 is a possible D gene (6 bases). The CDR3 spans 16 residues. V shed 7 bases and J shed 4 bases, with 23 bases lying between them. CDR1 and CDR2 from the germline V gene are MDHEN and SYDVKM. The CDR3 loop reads CASTPTRGSGFYEQYF. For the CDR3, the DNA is TGTGCCAGCACCCCAACAAGGGGCAGCGGGTTTTACGAGCAGTACTTC.

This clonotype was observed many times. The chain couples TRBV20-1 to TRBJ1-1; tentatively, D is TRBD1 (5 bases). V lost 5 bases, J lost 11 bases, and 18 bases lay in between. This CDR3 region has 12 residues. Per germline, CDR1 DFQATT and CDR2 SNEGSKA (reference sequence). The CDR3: CSASGDGGAAFF. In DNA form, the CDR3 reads TGCAGTGCTTCGGGAGATGGAGGGGCGGCTTTCTTT.

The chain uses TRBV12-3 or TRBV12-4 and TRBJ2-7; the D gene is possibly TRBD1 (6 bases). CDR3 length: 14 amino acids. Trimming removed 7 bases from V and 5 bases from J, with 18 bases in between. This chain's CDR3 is CASTGTRNYNEQYF. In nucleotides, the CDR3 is TGTGCCAGCACCGGGACACGGAACTACAACGAGCAGTACTTC.

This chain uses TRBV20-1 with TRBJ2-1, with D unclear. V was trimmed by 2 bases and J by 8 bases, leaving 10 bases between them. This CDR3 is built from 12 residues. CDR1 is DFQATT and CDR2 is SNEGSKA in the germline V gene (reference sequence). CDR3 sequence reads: CSARSPFYEQFF. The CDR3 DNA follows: TGCAGTGCTAGAAGTCCGTTTTATGAGCAGTTCTTC.

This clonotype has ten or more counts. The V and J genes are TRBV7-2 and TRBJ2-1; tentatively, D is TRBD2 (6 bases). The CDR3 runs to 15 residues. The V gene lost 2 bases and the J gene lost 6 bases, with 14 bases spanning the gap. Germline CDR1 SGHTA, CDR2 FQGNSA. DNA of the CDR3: TGTGCCAGCAGCTTAATGCGCGGGGCAGTCAATGAGCAGTTCTTC. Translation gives CASSLMRGAVNEQFF.

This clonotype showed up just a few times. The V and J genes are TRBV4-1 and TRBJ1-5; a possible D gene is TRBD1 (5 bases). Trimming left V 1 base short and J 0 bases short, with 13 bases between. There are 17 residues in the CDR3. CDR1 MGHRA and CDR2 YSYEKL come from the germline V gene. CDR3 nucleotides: TGCGCCAGCAGCCAAGTGGGGGGAATGATTAGCAATCAGCCCCAGCATTTT. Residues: CASSQVGGMISNQPQHF.

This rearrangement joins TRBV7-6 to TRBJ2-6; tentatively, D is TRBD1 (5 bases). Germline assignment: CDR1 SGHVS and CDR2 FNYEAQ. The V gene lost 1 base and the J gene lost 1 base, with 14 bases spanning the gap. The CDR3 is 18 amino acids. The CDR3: CASSLVSGKRSGANVLTF. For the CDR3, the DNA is TGTGCCAGCAGCTTAGTTTCAGGGAAGAGGTCTGGGGCCAACGTCCTGACTTTC.

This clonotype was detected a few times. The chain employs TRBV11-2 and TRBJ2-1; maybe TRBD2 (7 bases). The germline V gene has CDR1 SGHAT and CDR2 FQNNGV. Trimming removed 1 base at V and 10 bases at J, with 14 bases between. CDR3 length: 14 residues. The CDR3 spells CASSLGGGSPEQFF. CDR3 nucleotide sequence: TGTGCCAGCAGCTTAGGGGGGGGCTCCCCGGAGCAGTTCTTC.